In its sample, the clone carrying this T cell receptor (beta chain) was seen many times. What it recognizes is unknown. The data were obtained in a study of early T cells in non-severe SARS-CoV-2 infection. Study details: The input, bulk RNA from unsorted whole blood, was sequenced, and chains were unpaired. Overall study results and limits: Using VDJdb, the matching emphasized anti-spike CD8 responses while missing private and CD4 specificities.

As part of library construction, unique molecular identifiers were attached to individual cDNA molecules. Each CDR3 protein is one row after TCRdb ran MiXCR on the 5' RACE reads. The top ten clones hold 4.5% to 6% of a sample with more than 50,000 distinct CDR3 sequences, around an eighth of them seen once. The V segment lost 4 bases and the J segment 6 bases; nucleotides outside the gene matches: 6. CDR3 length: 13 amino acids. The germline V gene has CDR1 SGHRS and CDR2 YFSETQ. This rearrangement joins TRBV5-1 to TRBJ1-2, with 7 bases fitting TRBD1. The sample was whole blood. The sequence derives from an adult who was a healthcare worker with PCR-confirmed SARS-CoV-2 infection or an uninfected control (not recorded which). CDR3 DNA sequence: TGCGCCAGCAGCGCGGGACAGTCAAATGGCTACACCTTC. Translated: CASSAGQSNGYTF.